Each of the 14 T cell receptor beta chains below was sequenced from the same sample in a study of T cells in localized non-small cell lung cancer (dated by TCRdb to 2020 to 2021). The library was built by means of the immunoSEQ multiplex PCR assay. Imported from immuneACCESS, the table was reduced by TCRdb to in-frame sequences with V and J called. These copies leave out some clones; in studies compared against another copy, an unresolved V gene accounts for under half, and the cause of the remainder is not known. The sample profile shows approximately 31,000 clones; 86% of them were found once. Less than 5.5% of the sample belongs to the ten largest clones. Sequenced material: peripheral blood, taken before any cancer treatment. The receptor source for this set is a male donor at least 60 years old with stage III lung adenocarcinoma.

This clone has a single count. The chain has TRBV5-4 and TRBJ1-1; 9 nucleotides align to TRBD1. CDR1 SGHNT and CDR2 YYREEE come from the germline V gene (reference sequence). The CDR3 is 15 amino acids. The V segment lost 2 bases and the J segment 6 bases; nucleotides outside the gene matches: 8. The CDR3 DNA is TGTGCCAGCAGCTTAGAACAGGGGGCAGGCGCTGAAGCTTTCTTT. It is translated as CASSLEQGAGAEAFF.

The genes are TRBV20-1 and TRBJ1-2; D unresolved. Germline V lookup: CDR1 DFQATT, CDR2 SNEGSKA (reference sequence). The CDR3 spans 10 residues. Trimming pared 3 bases from V and 7 bases from J, leaving 6 bases between. Here the CDR3 DNA reads TGCAGTGCTAGTGATGTTGGCTACACCTTC. This translates into CSASDVGYTF.

The count of this clone is one. The chain is built from TRBV9 and TRBJ1-1, with 7 bases aligning to TRBD1. Germline V CDR1 and CDR2: SGDLS, YYNGEE. Unmatched junction bases numbered 4, after V lost 4 bases and J lost 1 base. This CDR3 region has 14 residues. Written as DNA, the CDR3 is TGTGCCAGCAGCCCGACAGGGACGAACACTGAAGCTTTCTTT. Translated: CASSPTGTNTEAFF.

This clone turned up a few times. This rearrangement joins TRBV19 to TRBJ1-5; 9 positions match TRBD1. With 6 bases clipped from V and 7 bases from J, the junction kept 10 bases outside the gene matches. The CDR3 spans 15 residues. The germline CDR1 and CDR2 sequences are LNHDA and SQIVND (reference sequence). The CDR3 protein is CASRGTGRVGQPQHF. The CDR3 DNA reads as TGTGCCAGTAGGGGGACAGGGAGAGTGGGCCAGCCCCAGCATTTT.

This CDR3 is CASRAERAGVPYEQYF. CDR3 coding DNA: TGTGCCAGCAGGGCCGAACGGGCGGGAGTACCCTACGAGCAGTACTTC. V and J are TRBV6-4 and TRBJ2-7; TRBD2 matches 7 bases. CDR1 and CDR2 (germline): MRHNA, SNTAGT. V shed 6 bases and J 2 bases; nucleotides not matched to a gene: 13. The CDR3 consists of 16 residues.

This chain links TRBV5-1 with TRBJ2-7; the match to TRBD1 covers 8 bases. The CDR3 extends over 15 amino acids. Germline trimming cut 0 bases from V and 5 bases from J; bases unmatched to any gene: 7. Germline V gives CDR1 SGHRS, CDR2 YFSETQ. In DNA, the CDR3 is TGCGCCAGCAGCTTGGGAGGGACAGGATTTGACGAGCAGTACTTC. Encoded protein: CASSLGGTGFDEQYF.

The chain uses TRBV27 and TRBJ2-7, with a weak D call TRBD2 (6 bases). The CDR3 is 14 residues long. Germline V gene data show CDR1 as MNHEY and CDR2 as SMNVEV (reference sequence). Trimming removed 4 bases at V and 3 bases at J, with 13 bases between. The CDR3 DNA is TGTGCCAGCAGTTCTAGCGAAAGTTACTACGAGCAGTACTTC. Its translation: CASSSSESYYEQYF.

The J gene is TRBJ1-6, the V gene TRBV6-5; D unresolved. The CDR3 covers 13 residues. V shed 7 bases and J shed 3 bases, with 7 bases lying between them. Germline V gene sequence: CDR1 MNHEY, CDR2 SVGAGI. The CDR3 is CASTSGYNSPLHF. The CDR3 DNA is TGTGCCAGCACTTCAGGCTATAATTCACCCCTCCACTTT.

This chain connects TRBV19 to TRBJ2-7; the D gene is possibly TRBD2 (6 bases). Germline assignment: CDR1 LNHDA and CDR2 SQIVND (reference sequence). The V gene lost 4 bases and the J gene lost 4 bases, with 17 bases spanning the gap. The CDR3 runs 15 residues. CDR3 in DNA: TGTGCCAGTAGTACCGGGTTGTCCGGAGGGTACGAGCAGTACTTC. Protein: CASSTGLSGGYEQYF.

The V gene is TRBV5-1, the J gene TRBJ2-1, with 11 nucleotides matching TRBD1. The CDR3 length is 16 residues. Germline loops: CDR1 SGHRS, CDR2 YFSETQ. The V segment lost 0 bases and the J segment 2 bases; nucleotides outside the gene matches: 1. The chain's CDR3 is CASSLGDRGTYNEQFF. The DNA for the CDR3 is TGCGCCAGCAGCTTGGGGGACAGGGGGACCTACAATGAGCAGTTCTTC. Drawing the rest from reference TRBV5-1 and TRBJ2-1, the complete variable domain is KAGVTQTPRYLIKTRGQQVTLSCSPISGHRSVSWYQQTPGQGLQFLFEYFSETQRNKGNFPGRFSGRQFSNSRSEMNVSTLELGDSALYLCASSLGDRGTYNEQFFGPGTRLTVL.

The chain has TRBV5-1 and TRBJ2-3; 9 nucleotides align to TRBD1. The CDR3 is 17 residues long. CDR1 and CDR2 (germline): SGHRS, YFSETQ. Trimming took 4 bases from V and 5 from J; bases not matched to a gene: 14. For the CDR3, the DNA is TGCGCCAGCAGCAAAATCCCGGGACAGGGTGTGGTAGATACGCAGTATTTT. Translated: CASSKIPGQGVVDTQYF.

The genes are TRBV10-3 and TRBJ2-1, with 12 bases matching TRBD2. The V and J ends lost 0 bases and 7 bases, in that order; junction bases with no gene match: 7. The V gene's germline CDR1 is ENHRY and CDR2 SYGVKD. The CDR3 is made up of 17 amino acids. The CDR3, as DNA: TGTGCCATCAGTGAGTCAATAGTACTAGCGGGGGGAAATGAGCAGTTCTTC. Its translation: CAISESIVLAGGNEQFF.

The chain joins TRBV15 to TRBJ2-3; 12 nucleotides line up with TRBD2. Germline CDR1 is LNHNV and CDR2 is YYDKDF (reference sequence). The CDR3 totals 15 residues. V lost 7 bases to trimming and J lost 7 bases; unmatched junction nucleotides: 9. CDR3 amino acids: CATTVGLAGRNTQYF. In DNA, the CDR3 is TGTGCCACCACAGTCGGACTAGCGGGAAGAAATACGCAGTATTTT.

The V and J genes are TRBV5-4 and TRBJ2-7; a weak D match, TRBD1 (5 bases). V lost 2 bases to trimming and J lost 2 bases, with 11 bases between them. The CDR3 has 14 residues. Germline V gene data show CDR1 as SGHNT and CDR2 as YYREEE (reference sequence). DNA of the CDR3: TGTGCCAGCAGCTTAGGCAGGGTTCCCTACGAGCAGTACTTC. It is translated as CASSLGRVPYEQYF.